The rows below give T cell receptor beta chains drawn from one sample of a study of cytomegalovirus exposure and HLA in healthy donors. Clones were sequenced by immunoSEQ multiplex PCR, and TCRdb holds only the in-frame ones, with some missing. The repertoire holds around 120,000 clones, roughly 80% seen once, with 25% to 35% in the top ten. The sequenced material came from PBMCs. The receptor source for this set is a man aged 55 to 70 in good health and CMV-seropositive. The CDR3 runs from the conserved cysteine through the conserved F or W. The order of the fields is D gene, clone size, V gene, J gene, CDR3 DNA, CDR3 protein. A D gene is named only where the DNA matches it firmly. For some rows the clone size is stated as once, few or many, or as a class when expanded; others skip it.

-,-,TRBV6-1,TRBJ2-1,TGTGCCAGCAGTACCCGGGACTTGTACAATGAGCAGTTCTTC,CASSTRDLYNEQFF
TRBD2,-,TRBV7-2,TRBJ2-3,TGTGCCAGCAGCTTAACCTCTAGCGGGGGGCGAAACACAGATACGCAGTATTTT,CASSLTSSGGRNTDTQYF
-,-,TRBV28,TRBJ2-7,TGTGCCACCCAGAATGGGCCTTCCTACGAGCAGTACTTC,CATQNGPSYEQYF
TRBD1,-,TRBV29-1,TRBJ1-1,TGCAGCGTTGCATTAGAAGTAGGGACAGGGGGCTGGGGGAGAGACACTGAAGCTTTCTTT,CSVALEVGTGGWGRDTEAFF
TRBD1,-,TRBV27,TRBJ2-7,TGTGCCAGCAGTCCCACAGGGGCTTCCTACGAGCAGTACTTC,CASSPTGASYEQYF
-,-,TRBV29-1,TRBJ1-2,TGCAGCGTTGAAAACAGGCTCTATGGCTACACCTTC,CSVENRLYGYTF
-,once,TRBV29-1,TRBJ1-1,TGCAGCGTCTCTAAGGGGACTGAAGCTTTCTTT,CSVSKGTEAFF
-,-,TRBV27,TRBJ1-2,TGTGCCAGCAGTTTATTAGTACAGGGAGACAACTATGGCTACACCTTC,CASSLLVQGDNYGYTF
TRBD2,-,TRBV15,TRBJ2-1,TGTGCCACCAGCAGAGAGGGGAGGGATGAGCAGTTCTTC,CATSREGRDEQFF
-,-,TRBV19,TRBJ2-4,TGTGCCAGTAGTTCGGGAGCCAAAAACATTCAGTACTTC,CASSSGAKNIQYF
-,-,TRBV11-2,TRBJ1-4,TGTGCCAGCAGCCCCCGTTGGGGGGACAATGAAAAACTGTTTTTT,CASSPRWGDNEKLFF
-,few,TRBV7-3,TRBJ1-2,TGTGCCAGCAGCTTAGGGGGGGCGAACTATGGCTACACCTTC,CASSLGGANYGYTF
-,-,TRBV19,TRBJ2-7,TGTGCCAGTAGTATAGGCGGAGACTCCTACGAGCAGTACTTC,CASSIGGDSYEQYF
TRBD2,-,TRBV7-2,TRBJ2-1,TGTGCCAGCAGTTTCCCTGGCGGGGGGCTCAATGAGCAGTTCTTC,CASSFPGGGLNEQFF
TRBD1,-,TRBV2,TRBJ2-7,TGTGCCAGCAGTACAGGGGGCTACGAGCAGTACTTC,CASSTGGYEQYF
TRBD1,-,TRBV27,TRBJ2-1,TGTGCCAGCACTAGGGGGCCCTACAATGAGCAGTTCTTC,CASTRGPYNEQFF
TRBD1,-,TRBV30,TRBJ1-2,TGTGCCTGGGCAACATACAGGGGCAGCTACACCTTC,CAWATYRGSYTF